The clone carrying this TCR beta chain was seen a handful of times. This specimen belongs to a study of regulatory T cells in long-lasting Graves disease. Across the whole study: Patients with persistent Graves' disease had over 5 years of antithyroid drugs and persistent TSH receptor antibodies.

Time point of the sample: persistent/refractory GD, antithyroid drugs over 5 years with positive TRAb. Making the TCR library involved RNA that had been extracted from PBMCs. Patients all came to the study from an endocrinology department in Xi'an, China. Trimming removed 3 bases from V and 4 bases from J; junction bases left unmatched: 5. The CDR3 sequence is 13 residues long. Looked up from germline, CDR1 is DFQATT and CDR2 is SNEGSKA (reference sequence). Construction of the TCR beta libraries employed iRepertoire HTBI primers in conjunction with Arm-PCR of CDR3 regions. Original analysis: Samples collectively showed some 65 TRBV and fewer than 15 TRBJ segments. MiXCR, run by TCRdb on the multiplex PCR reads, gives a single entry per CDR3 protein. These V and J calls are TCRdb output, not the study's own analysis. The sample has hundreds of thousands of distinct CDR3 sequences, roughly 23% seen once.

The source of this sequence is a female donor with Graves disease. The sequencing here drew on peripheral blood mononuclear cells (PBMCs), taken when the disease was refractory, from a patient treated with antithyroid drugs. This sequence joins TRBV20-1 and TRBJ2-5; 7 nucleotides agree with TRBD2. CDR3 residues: CSASRREVETQYF. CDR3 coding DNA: TGCAGTGCTAGCCGCCGGGAGGTAGAGACCCAGTACTTC.